This TCR beta chain came from a study of blood T cell repertoires in COVID-19. Whole-study context: In each case, the material was cDNA or gDNA derived from T cells, B-cell-depleted T cells, or PBMCs.

The V end was cut by 3 bases, the J end by 7 bases, with 12 bases between. The CDR3 extends over 13 amino acids. Enrolled through a virtual design, the participants were between 18 and 89 years of age and came from 24 US areas. As originally analysed: Amplification with reference gene primers provided the estimates of nucleated cell counts. Method: immunoSEQ multiplex PCR; TCRdb's copy keeps in-frame clones and lacks some. From that table come the V and J calls and clone size; the DNA was used to work out D and trimming. The sample has over 120,000 clones, roughly 80% seen once. This clonotype originated in a man aged 50 to 59 who had recovered from COVID-19. The chain combines TRBV12-3 or TRBV12-4 with TRBJ1-2, with D tentatively TRBD1 (5 bases). Specimen: PBMCs or T cells enriched from blood (not recorded which). CDR3 sequence reads: CASSLEGRGGYTF. The CDR3 DNA reads TGTGCCAGCAGTTTGGAGGGGCGAGGTGGCTACACCTTC.